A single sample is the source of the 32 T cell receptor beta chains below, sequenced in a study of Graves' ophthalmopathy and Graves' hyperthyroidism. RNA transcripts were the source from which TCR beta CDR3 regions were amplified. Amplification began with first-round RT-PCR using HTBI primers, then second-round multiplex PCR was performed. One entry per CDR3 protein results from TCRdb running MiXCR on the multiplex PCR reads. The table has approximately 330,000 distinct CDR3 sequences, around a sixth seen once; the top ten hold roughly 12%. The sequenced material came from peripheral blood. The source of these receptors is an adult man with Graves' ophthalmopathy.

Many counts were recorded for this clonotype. The CDR3 protein is CASSVTSITETQYF. CDR3 in DNA: TGTGCCAGCAGCGTAACTAGCATCACGGAGACCCAGTACTTC. This chain links TRBV9 with TRBJ2-5; TRBD2 might be the D (6 bases). Trimming shortened V by 1 base and J by 5 bases, and 12 bases separated the two germline ends. Per the germline V gene, CDR1 is SGDLS and CDR2 is YYNGEE. CDR3 length: 14 residues.

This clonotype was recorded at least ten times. The CDR3, as DNA: TGTGCCAGCAGACCGGACTACTCACGGAGCGAGCAGTACTTC. This sequence encodes CASRPDYSRSEQYF. The rearrangement links TRBV12-3 or TRBV12-4 to TRBJ2-7; TRBD2 might be the D (6 bases). V dropped 6 bases and J dropped 6 bases, with 18 bases sitting between them. This CDR3 contains 14 residues.

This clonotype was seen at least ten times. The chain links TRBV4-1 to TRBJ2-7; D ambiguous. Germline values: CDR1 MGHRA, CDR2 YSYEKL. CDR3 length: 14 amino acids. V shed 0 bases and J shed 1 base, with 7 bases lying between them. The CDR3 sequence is CASSQEEQSYEQYF. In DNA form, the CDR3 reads TGCGCCAGCAGCCAAGAAGAACAATCCTACGAGCAGTACTTC.

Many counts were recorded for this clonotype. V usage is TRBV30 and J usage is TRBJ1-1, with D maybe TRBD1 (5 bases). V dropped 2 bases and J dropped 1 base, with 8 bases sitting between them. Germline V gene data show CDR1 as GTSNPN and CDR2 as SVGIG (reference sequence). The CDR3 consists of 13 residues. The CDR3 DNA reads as TGTGCCTGGAGTAGTGACAGGAACACTGAAGCTTTCTTT. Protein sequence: CAWSSDRNTEAFF.

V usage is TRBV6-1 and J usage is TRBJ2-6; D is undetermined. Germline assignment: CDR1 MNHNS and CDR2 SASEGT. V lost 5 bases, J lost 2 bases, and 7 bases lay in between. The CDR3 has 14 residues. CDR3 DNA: TGTGCCAGCAGTAAGGATCCTGGGGCCAACGTCCTGACTTTC. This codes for CASSKDPGANVLTF.

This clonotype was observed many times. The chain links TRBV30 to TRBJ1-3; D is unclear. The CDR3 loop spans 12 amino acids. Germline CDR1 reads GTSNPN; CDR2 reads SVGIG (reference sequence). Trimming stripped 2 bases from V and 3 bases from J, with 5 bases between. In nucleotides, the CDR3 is TGTGCCTGGAGTCCGGGTGGAAACACCATATATTTT. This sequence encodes CAWSPGGNTIYF.

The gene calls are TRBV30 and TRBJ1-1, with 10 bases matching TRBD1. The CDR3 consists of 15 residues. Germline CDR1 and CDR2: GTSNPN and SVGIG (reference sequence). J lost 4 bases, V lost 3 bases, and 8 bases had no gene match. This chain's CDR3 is CAWSHRTGGGTEAFF. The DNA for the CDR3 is TGTGCCTGGAGCCACAGGACAGGGGGGGGCACTGAAGCTTTCTTT.

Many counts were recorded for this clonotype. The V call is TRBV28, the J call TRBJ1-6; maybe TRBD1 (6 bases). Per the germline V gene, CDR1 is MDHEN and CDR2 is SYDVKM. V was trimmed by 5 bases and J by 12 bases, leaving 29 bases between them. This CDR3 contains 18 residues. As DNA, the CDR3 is TGTGCCAGCAGTCCGCCTCTGGGACACCCTTCATCAACCCTACCCCTCCACTTT. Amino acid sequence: CASSPPLGHPSSTLPLHF.

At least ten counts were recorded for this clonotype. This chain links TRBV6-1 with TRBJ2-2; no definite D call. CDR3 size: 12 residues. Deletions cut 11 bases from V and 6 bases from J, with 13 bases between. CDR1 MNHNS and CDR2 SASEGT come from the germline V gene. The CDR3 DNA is TGTGCCCACGGTCGGTTTTCCGGGGAGCTGTTTTTT. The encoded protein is CAHGRFSGELFF.

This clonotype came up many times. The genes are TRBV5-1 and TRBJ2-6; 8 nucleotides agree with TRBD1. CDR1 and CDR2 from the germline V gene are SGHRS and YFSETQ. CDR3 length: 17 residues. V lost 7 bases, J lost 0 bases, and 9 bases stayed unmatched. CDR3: CASATGTGHSGANVLTF. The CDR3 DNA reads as TGCGCCAGCGCCACCGGGACAGGCCACTCTGGGGCCAACGTCCTGACTTTC.

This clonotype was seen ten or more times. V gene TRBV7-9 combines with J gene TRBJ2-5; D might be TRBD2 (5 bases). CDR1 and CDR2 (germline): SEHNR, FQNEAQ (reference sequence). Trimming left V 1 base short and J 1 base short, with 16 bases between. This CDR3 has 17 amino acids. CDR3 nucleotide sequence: TGTGCCAGCAGCTTAGTTCTTGGCGGGCTAACCCAAGAGACCCAGTACTTC. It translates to CASSLVLGGLTQETQYF.

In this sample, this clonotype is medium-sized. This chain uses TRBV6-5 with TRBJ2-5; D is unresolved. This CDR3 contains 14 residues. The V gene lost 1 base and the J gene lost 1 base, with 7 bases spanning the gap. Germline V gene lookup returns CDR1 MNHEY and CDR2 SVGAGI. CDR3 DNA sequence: TGTGCCAGCAGTTACTTGAGTCCCCAAGAGACCCAGTACTTC. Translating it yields CASSYLSPQETQYF.

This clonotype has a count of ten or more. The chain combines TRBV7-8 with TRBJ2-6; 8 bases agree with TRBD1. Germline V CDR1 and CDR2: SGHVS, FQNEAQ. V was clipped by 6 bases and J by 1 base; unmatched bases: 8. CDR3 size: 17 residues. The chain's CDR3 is CASSPNQGASGANVLTF. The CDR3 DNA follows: TGTGCCAGCAGTCCGAATCAGGGGGCGTCTGGGGCCAACGTCCTGACTTTC.

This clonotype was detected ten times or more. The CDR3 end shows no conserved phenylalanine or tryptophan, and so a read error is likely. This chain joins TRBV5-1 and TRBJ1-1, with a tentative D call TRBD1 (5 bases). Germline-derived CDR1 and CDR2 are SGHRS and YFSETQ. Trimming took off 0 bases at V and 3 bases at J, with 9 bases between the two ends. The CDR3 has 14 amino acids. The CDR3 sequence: CASSLAWGDTEAFL. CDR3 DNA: TGCGCCAGCAGCTTGGCCTGGGGCGACACTGAAGCTTTCCTT.

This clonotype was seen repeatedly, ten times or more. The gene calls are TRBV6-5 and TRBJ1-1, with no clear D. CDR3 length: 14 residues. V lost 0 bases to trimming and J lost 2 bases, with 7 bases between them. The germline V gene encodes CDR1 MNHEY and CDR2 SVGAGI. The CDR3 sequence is CASSYSGFNTEAFF. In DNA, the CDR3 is TGTGCCAGCAGTTACTCGGGGTTTAACACTGAAGCTTTCTTT.

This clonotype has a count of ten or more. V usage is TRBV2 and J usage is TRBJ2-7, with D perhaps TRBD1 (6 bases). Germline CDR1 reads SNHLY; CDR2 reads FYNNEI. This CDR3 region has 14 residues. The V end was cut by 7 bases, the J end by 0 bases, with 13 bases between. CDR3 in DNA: TGTGCCAGCAAGCACAGGGAGAGCTCCTACGAGCAGTACTTC. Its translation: CASKHRESSYEQYF.

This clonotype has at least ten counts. The CDR3 DNA reads TGTGCCAGCAGTTACAATCCAGGGGGGACTTCACCCCTCCACTTT. Its translation: CASSYNPGGTSPLHF. The chain carries TRBV6-2 or TRBV6-3 and TRBJ1-6; 7 bases agree with TRBD1. This CDR3 has 15 amino acids. Germline CDR1 and CDR2: MNHEY and SVGEGT. After removal of 2 bases from V and 9 bases from J, the junction contained 7 bases not matched to a gene.

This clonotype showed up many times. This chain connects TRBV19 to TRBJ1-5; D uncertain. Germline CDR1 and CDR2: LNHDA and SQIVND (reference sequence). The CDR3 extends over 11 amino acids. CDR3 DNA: TGTGGAGCGGGAGGCGGTCAGCCCCAGCATTTT. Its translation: CGAGGGQPQHF.

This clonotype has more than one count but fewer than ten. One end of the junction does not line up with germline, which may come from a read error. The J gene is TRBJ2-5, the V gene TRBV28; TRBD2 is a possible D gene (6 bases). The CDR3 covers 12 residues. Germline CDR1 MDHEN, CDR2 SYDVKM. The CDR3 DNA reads TGTGCCAGCAGTTTCGTGGTCGGGAGTGTGGACTTC. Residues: CASSFVVGSVDF.

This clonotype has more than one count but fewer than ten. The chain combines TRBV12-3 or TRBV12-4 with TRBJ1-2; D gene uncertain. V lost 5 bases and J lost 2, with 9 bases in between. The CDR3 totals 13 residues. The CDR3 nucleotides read TGTGCCAGCAGTAGAGTAGAAAACTATGGCTACACCTTC. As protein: CASSRVENYGYTF.

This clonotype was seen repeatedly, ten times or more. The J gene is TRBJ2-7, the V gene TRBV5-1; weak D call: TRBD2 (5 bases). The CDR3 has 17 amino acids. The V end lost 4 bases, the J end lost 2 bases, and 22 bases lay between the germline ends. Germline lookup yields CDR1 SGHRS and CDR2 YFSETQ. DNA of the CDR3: TGCGCCAGCAGCCCGGCACGGGGTTCGGTTAATCCCTACGAGCAGTACTTC. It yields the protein CASSPARGSVNPYEQYF.

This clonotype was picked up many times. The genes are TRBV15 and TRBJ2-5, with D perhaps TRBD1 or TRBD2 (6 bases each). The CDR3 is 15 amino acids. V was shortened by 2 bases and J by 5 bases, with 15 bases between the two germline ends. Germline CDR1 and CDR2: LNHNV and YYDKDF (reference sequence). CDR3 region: CATSRLPGARETQYF. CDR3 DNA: TGTGCCACCAGCAGACTTCCGGGGGCCAGGGAGACCCAGTACTTC.

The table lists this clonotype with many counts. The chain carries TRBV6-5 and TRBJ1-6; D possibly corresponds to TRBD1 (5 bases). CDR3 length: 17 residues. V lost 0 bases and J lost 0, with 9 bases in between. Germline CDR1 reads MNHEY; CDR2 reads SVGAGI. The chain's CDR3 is CASSYSAGSSYNSPLHF. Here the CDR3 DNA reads TGTGCCAGCAGTTACTCGGCAGGGAGCTCCTATAATTCACCCCTCCACTTT.

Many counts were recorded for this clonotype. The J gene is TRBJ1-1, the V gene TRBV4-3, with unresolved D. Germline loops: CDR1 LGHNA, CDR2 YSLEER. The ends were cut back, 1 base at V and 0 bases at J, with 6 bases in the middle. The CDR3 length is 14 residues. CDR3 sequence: CASSQGRVNTEAFF. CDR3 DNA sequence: TGCGCCAGCAGCCAAGGTAGGGTGAACACTGAAGCTTTCTTT.

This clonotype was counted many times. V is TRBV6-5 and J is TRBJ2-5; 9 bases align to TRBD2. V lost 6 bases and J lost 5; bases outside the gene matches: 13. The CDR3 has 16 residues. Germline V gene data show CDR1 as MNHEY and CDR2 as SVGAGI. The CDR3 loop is CASSRGLAGFGETQYF. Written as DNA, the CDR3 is TGTGCCAGCAGCCGTGGGCTAGCGGGATTTGGGGAGACCCAGTACTTC.

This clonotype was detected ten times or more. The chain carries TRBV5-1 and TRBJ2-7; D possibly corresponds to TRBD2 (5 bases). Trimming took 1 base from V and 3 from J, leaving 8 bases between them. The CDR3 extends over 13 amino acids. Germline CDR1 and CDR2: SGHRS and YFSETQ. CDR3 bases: TGCGCCAGCAGCTTGCGCACTAGCTACGAGCAGTACTTC. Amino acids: CASSLRTSYEQYF.

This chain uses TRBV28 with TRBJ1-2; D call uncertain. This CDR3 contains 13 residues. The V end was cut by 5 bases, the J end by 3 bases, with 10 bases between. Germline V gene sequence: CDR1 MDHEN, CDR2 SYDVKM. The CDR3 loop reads CASSTDRDYGYTF. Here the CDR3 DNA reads TGTGCCAGCAGTACAGATCGGGACTATGGCTACACCTTC.

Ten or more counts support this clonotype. The CDR3 bases are TGCGCCAGCCATTCTAATCAGACTAGCGGGAGTTACGAGCAGTACTTC. Its protein is CASHSNQTSGSYEQYF. This rearrangement joins TRBV5-1 to TRBJ2-7; TRBD2 matches 12 bases. This CDR3 is 16 amino acids long. Trimming cost V 7 bases and J 4 bases; bases outside gene matches: 12. CDR1 SGHRS and CDR2 YFSETQ come from the germline V gene.

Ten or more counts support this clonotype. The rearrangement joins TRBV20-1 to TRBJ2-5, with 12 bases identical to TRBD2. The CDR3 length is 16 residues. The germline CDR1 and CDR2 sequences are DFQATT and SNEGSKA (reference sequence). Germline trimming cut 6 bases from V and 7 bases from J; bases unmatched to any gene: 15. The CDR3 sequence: CSAEQRRLAGVGTQYF. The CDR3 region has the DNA TGCAGTGCGGAACAAAGGCGACTAGCGGGAGTAGGGACCCAGTACTTC.

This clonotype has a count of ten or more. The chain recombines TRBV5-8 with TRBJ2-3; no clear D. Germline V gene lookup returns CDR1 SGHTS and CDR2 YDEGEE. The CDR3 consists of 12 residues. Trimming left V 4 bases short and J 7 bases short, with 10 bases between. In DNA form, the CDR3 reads TGTGCCAGCAGCACGGAAGGATATACGCAGTATTTT. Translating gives CASSTEGYTQYF.

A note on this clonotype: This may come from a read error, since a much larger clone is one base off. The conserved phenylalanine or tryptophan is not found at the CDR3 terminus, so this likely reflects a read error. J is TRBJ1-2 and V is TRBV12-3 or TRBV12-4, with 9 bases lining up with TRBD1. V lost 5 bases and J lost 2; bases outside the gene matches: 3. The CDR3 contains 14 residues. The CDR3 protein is CASSMDRGNYGYTL. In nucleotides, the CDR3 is TGTGCCAGCAGTATGGACAGGGGAAACTATGGCTACACCCTC.

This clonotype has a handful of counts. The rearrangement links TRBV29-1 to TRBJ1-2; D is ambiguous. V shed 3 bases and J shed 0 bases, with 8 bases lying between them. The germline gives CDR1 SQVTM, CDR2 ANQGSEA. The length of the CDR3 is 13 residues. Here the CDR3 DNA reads TGCAGCGTTGATCCAGGAACTAACTATGGCTACACCTTC. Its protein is CSVDPGTNYGYTF.